The rows below give T cell receptor beta chains drawn from one sample of a study of regulatory T cells in long-lasting Graves disease. TCRdb analysed the multiplex PCR reads with MiXCR anew, one entry per CDR3 protein. Here the sample spans around 480,000 distinct CDR3 sequences, more than 15% being singletons. The sample also formed part of further work on T cells in Graves' hyperthyroidism and ophthalmopathy.

The sample in question was peripheral blood mononuclear cells (PBMCs), obtained at new diagnosis, from a patient treated with antithyroid drugs. These TCRs come from a middle-aged woman with Graves disease. CDR3s include the opening cysteine and the closing phenylalanine or tryptophan. D genes are given only for firm matches. For some rows the clone size is stated as once, few or many, or as a class when expanded; others skip it.

v_gene	j_gene	abundance	d_gene	CDR3aa	CDR3nt
TRBV9	TRBJ2-2	NA	NA	CASSVGAVLGGELFF	TGTGCCAGCAGCGTAGGGGCAGTCTTAGGCGGGGAGCTGTTTTTT
TRBV28	TRBJ2-7	few	NA	CASTLGPANEQYF	TGTGCCAGCACCCTCGGACCCGCGAACGAGCAGTACTTC
TRBV2	TRBJ1-2	many	TRBD1	CASRSTGGTYGYTF	TGTGCCAGCAGATCGACAGGGGGCACCTATGGCTACACCTTC
TRBV19	TRBJ2-2	few	NA	CASSIDYGVTGELFF	TGTGCCAGTAGTATAGATTACGGGGTCACCGGGGAGCTGTTTTTT
TRBV6-1	TRBJ2-7	few	NA	CATSTPYSYEQYF	TGTGCCACCTCGACCCCATACTCCTACGAGCAGTACTTC
TRBV5-1	TRBJ2-5	NA	TRBD1	CASSQGQGSAETQYF	TGCGCCAGCAGTCAGGGACAGGGTTCGGCAGAGACCCAGTACTTC
TRBV12-3/TRBV12-4	TRBJ2-1	NA	NA	CASTHNEQFF	TGTGCCAGCACCCACAATGAGCAGTTCTTC
TRBV12-3/TRBV12-4	TRBJ2-3	many	NA	CASSLGAFRLRGTDTQYF	TGTGCCAGCAGTTTGGGGGCTTTTAGATTAAGGGGCACAGATACGCAGTATTTT
TRBV28	TRBJ1-2	many	NA	CASKREAFYGYTF	TGTGCCAGCAAACGGGAAGCATTCTATGGCTACACCTTC
TRBV11-2	TRBJ1-3	many	NA	CASRQLSGNTIYF	TGTGCCAGCCGACAGCTCTCTGGAAACACCATATATTTT
TRBV12-3/TRBV12-4	TRBJ2-5	NA	TRBD1	CASSRQGLETQYF	TGTGCCAGCAGCCGACAGGGCTTAGAGACCCAGTACTTC
TRBV7-2	TRBJ2-1	many	NA	CASSSWGVNEQFF	TGTGCCAGCAGCTCTTGGGGGGTCAATGAGCAGTTCTTC
TRBV5-1	TRBJ1-1	many	TRBD1	CASSLVQGAITEAFF	TGCGCCAGCAGCTTGGTTCAGGGGGCAATCACTGAAGCTTTCTTT
TRBV12-3/TRBV12-4	TRBJ1-2	many	NA	CASNRDGGYTF	TGTGCCAGCAACAGGGATGGGGGCTACACCTTC
TRBV3-1	TRBJ1-1	NA	NA	CASSPDGDTEAFF	TGTGCCAGCAGCCCCGACGGGGACACTGAAGCTTTCTTT
TRBV7-9	TRBJ2-1	many	NA	CASSSFRAPSGIEQFF	TGTGCCAGCAGCTCGTTCCGGGCCCCGAGTGGTATTGAGCAGTTCTTC
TRBV12-3/TRBV12-4	TRBJ2-3	NA	TRBD2	CASSPGLAGAYTQYF	TGTGCCAGCAGTCCAGGACTAGCGGGGGCCTATACGCAGTATTTT